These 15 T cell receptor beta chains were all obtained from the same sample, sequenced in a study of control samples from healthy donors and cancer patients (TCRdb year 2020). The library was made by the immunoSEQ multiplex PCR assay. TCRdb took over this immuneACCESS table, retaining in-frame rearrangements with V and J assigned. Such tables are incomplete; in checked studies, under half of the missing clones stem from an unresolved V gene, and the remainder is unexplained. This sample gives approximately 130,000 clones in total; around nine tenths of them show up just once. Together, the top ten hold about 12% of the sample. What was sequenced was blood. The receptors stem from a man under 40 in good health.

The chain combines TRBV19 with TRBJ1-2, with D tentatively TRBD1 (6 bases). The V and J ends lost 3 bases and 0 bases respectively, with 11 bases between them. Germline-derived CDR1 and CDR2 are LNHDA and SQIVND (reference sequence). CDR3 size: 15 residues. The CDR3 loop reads CASSILQGANYGYTF. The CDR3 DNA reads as TGTGCCAGTAGTATCTTACAGGGCGCTAACTATGGCTACACCTTC. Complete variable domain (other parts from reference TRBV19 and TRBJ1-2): DGGITQSPKYLFRKEGQNVTLSCEQNLNHDAMYWYRQDPGQGLRLIYYSQIVNDFQKGDIAEGYSVSREKKESFPLTVTSAQKNPTAFYLCASSILQGANYGYTFGSGTRLTVV.

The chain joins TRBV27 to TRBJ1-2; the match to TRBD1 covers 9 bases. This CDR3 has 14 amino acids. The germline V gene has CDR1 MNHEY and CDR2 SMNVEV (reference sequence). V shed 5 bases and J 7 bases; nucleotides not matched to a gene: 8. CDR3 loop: CASSVIQGAGGYTF. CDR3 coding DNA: TGTGCCAGCAGTGTAATACAGGGGGCAGGTGGCTACACCTTC.

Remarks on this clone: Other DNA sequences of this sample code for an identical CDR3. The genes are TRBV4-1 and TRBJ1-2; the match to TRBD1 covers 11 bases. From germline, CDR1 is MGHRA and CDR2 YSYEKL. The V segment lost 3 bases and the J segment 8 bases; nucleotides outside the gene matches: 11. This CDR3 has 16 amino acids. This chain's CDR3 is CASSHGRGGQGEGYTF. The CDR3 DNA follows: TGCGCCAGCAGCCACGGGCGGGGGGGACAGGGGGAAGGCTACACCTTC.

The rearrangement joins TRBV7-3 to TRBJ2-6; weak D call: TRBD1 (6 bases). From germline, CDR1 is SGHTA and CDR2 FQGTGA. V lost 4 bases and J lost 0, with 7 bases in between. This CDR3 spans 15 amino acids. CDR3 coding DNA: TGTGCCAGCAGCTCGGACAGCTCTGGGGCCAACGTCCTGACTTTC. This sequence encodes CASSSDSSGANVLTF. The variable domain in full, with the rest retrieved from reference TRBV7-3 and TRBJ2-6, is GAGVSQTPSNKVTEKGKYVELRCDPISGHTALYWYRQSLGQGPEFLIYFQGTGAADDSGLPNDRFFAVRPEGSVSTLKIQRTERGDSAVYLCASSSDSSGANVLTFGAGSRLTVL.

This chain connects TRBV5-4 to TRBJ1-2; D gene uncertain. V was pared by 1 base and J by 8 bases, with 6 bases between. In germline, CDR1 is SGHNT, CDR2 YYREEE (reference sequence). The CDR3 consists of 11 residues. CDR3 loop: CASSLNEGYTF. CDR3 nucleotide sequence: TGTGCCAGCAGCTTGAACGAGGGCTACACCTTC.

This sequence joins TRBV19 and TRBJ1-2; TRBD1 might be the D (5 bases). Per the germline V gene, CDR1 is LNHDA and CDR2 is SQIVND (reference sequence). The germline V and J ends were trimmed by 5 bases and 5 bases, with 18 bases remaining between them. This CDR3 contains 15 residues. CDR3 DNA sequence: TGTGCCAGTAGTCCGCCCGGGACCGGGATTTATGGCTACACCTTC. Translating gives CASSPPGTGIYGYTF.

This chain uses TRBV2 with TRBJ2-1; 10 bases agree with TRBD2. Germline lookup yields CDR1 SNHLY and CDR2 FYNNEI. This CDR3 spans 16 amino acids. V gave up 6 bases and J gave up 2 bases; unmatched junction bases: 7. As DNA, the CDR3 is TGTGCCAGCAGGGTCAATAGCGGGGGGACCTACAATGAGCAGTTCTTC. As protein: CASRVNSGGTYNEQFF.

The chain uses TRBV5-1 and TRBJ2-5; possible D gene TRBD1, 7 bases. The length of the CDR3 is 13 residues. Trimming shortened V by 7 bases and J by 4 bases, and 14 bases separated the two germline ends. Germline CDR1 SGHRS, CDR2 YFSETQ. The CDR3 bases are TGCGCCAGCTGCCAGGGGGGAGGAGAGACCCAGTACTTC. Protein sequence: CASCQGGGETQYF. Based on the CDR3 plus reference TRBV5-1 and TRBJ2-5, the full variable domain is KAGVTQTPRYLIKTRGQQVTLSCSPISGHRSVSWYQQTPGQGLQFLFEYFSETQRNKGNFPGRFSGRQFSNSRSEMNVSTLELGDSALYLCASCQGGGETQYFGPGTRLLVL.

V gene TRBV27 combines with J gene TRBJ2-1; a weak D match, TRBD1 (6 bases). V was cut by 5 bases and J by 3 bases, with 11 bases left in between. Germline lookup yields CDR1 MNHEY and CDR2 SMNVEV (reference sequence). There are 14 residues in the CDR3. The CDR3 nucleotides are TGTGCCAGCAGTCTCAGGGACAACTACAATGAGCAGTTCTTC. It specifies CASSLRDNYNEQFF.

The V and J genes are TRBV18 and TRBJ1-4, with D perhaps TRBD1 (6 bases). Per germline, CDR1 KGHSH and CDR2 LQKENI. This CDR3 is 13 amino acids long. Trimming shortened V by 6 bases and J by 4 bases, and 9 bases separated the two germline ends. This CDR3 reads CASSGADNEKLFF. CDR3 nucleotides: TGTGCCAGCTCGGGGGCGGATAATGAAAAACTGTTTTTT.

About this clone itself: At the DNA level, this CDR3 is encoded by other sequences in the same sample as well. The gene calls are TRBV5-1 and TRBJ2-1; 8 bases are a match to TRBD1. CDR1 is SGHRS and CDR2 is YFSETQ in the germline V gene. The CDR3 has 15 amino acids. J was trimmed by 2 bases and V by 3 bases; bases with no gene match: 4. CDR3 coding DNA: TGCGCCAGCAGCTCCTCAGGGGGCGCCTACAATGAGCAGTTCTTC. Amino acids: CASSSSGGAYNEQFF.

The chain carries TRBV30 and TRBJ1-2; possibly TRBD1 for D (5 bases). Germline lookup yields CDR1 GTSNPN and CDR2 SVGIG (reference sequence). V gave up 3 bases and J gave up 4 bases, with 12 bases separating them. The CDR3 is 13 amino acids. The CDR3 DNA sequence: TGTGCCTGGAGGGGGACGGGGCTCTATGGCTACACCTTC. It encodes CAWRGTGLYGYTF.

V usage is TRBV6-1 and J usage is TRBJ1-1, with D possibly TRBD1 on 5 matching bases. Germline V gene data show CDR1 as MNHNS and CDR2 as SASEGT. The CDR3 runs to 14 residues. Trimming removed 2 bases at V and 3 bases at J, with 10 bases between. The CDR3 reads CASSEMTDYTEAFF. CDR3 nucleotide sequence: TGTGCCAGCAGTGAAATGACAGACTACACTGAAGCTTTCTTT.

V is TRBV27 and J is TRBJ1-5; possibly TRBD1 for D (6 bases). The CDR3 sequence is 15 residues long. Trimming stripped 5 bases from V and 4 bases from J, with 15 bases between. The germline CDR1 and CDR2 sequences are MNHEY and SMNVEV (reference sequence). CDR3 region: CASSPVPQGNQPQHF. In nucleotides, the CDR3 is TGTGCCAGCAGTCCGGTGCCACAGGGTAATCAGCCCCAGCATTTT.

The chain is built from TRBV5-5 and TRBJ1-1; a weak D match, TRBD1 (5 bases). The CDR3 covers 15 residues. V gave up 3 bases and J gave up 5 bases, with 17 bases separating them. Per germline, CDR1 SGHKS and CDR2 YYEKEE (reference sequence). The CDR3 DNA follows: TGTGCCAGCAGCTCCGCTCGAGCAGGGCTTACTGAAGCTTTCTTT. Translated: CASSSARAGLTEAFF.